The TCR beta chain described here comes from a study of blood T cell repertoires in COVID-19. Study-wide context: The United States, Italy and Spain supplied acute and convalescent COVID-19 samples.

CDR3 length: 16 residues. The germline CDR1 and CDR2 sequences are DFQATT and SNEGSKA (reference sequence). The J segment lost 4 bases and the V segment lost 3 bases, leaving 14 bases of the junction unmatched. Authors' methods: The authors estimated nucleated cell counts from reference gene primer amplification. The assay was immunoSEQ multiplex PCR, and TCRdb's table has in-frame clones only and misses some. The V and J calls and the clone size are those of that table, but D and trimming were determined from the DNA. This table has 300,000 or so clones, more than 75% appearing once. The sample was peripheral blood. This rearrangement joins TRBV20-1 to TRBJ1-1; 7 positions match TRBD1. The source is a woman aged 45-59 years who had recovered from COVID-19. The CDR3 bases are TGCAGTGCTAGTGAGACAGGGTTAGGTGGAAGCACTGAAGCTTTCTTT. This gives the protein CSASETGLGGSTEAFF.